A single T cell receptor (beta chain) is shown here with its context. The antigen this receptor binds is unknown. No base-level quality is on record; no much larger clone is a single base apart. Unstimulated Tregs (CD4+CD25+CD127-), CD4+ non-Tregs (CD4+CD25-), CD4 and CD8 cells were FACS-sorted from thawed PBMCs. Blood from healthy controls was obtained either as purchased buffy coats or from healthy volunteers. Healthy control blood was processed to PBMCs by Ficoll density gradient and cryopreserved, and patient PBMCs were collected before and after transplant. This entry comes from a study of Tregs in tolerant kidney transplant recipients (dated by TCRdb to the late 2010s). Some background on the complete study: The study applied TCRbeta sequencing to find donor-specific regulatory T cells before combined kidney and bone marrow transplantation and then followed those same cells after transplant. In a few healthy controls, several methods of expanding Tregs specific for an allogeneic donor were compared by TCRbeta repertoire sequencing. The investigation overall reported the following: Biological reproducibility was not directly addressed, though technical replication error appeared minimal. Expanding Tregs with activated donor B cells appeared to identify the most biologically relevant and donor-specific TCRbeta repertoire. The study was constrained by small patient numbers, and validation of the findings is required in larger populations and under other immunosuppression protocols.

The germline V gene yields KGHSH for CDR1 and LQKENI for CDR2. Germline trimming: 3 bases from V, 6 bases from J; junction bases outside gene matches: 10. The CDR3 has 16 amino acids, counting the end cysteine and phenylalanine. Left in the record is the CDR3 DNA by itself, 48 bases read in frame from the first base. For TCRbeta CDR3 sequencing, genomic DNA was extracted from sorted cells using the QIAGEN DNeasy Blood and Tissue Kit. High-throughput TCRbeta CDR3 sequencing was carried out commercially through immunoSEQ, with PCR amplification with bias correction and internal controls included. In the source study's methods: Unique productive TCRbeta sequences were defined by CDR3 nucleotide sequence when primers matched and otherwise by CDR3 amino acid sequence together with Vbeta and Jbeta genes. To correct for sorting error, sequences found in more than one sorted population at a frequency ratio of 2:1 or less were discarded, and the remaining shared sequences were assigned to the population with the higher frequency. Donor-reactive sequences were defined as at least 5-fold expanded in CFSE-low cells versus unstimulated cells, with frequency of at least 0.01% in CFSE-low cells. Repertoire divergence was quantified by Jensen-Shannon divergence calculated from the top 100 TCRbeta sequences ranked by frequency. When a sample had multiple sequencing runs, each run was corrected for sorting error separately and the runs were then pooled. TCRdb's version of the immuneACCESS table is confined to in-frame rearrangements and falls short of the full clone set. An unresolved V gene accounts for under half of the shortfall where checked; the remainder is of unknown origin. The D gene and trimming were derived from the DNA, and the V and J assignments and clone size from that table. Recorded for this sample are 200,000 to 300,000 clones; 65% to 85% of them occurred a single time. Together, the top ten hold about 0.58% of the sample.

This sequence uses TRBV18 and TRBJ1-5; 8 central nucleotides agree with TRBD1. The source of this sequence is a human donor in good health. The sequencing sample was made of CD4+ T cells from blood. This receptor has the CDR3 CASSPTGQGLGQPQHF. The DNA sequence is as follows: TGTGCCAGCTCACCCACCGGACAGGGCCTAGGTCAGCCCCAGCATTTT.